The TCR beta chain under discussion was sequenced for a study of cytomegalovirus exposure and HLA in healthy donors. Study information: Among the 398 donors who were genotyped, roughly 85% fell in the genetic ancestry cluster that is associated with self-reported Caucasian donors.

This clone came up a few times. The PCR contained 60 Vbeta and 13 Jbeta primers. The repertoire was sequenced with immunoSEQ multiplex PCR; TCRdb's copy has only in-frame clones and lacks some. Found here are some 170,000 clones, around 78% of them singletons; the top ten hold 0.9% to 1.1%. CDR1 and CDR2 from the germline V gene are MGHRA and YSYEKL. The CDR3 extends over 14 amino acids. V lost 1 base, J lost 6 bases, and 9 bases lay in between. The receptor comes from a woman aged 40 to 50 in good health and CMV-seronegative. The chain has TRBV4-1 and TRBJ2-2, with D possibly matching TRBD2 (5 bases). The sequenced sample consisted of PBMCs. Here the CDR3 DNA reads TGCGCCAGCAGCCAAGGAGAACTAGCCGGGGAGCTGTTTTTT. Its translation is CASSQGELAGELFF.